Listed here are 24 T cell receptor beta chains from one sample, sequenced in a study of CD8 T cells in ankylosing spondylitis. TCRdb fed the 5' RACE reads into MiXCR, producing one record per CDR3 protein. The repertoire has 150,000 to 200,000 distinct CDR3 sequences, roughly a third of them found once; the top ten carry about 6.3%. The sample was synovial fluid, either unsorted or a sorted T cell fraction (not recorded which). All receptors come from a male donor with ankylosing spondylitis.

This sequence joins TRBV7-8 and TRBJ2-1, with a weak D call TRBD2 (6 bases). CDR3 length: 16 amino acids. V was pared by 7 bases and J by 0 bases, with 16 bases between. CDR1 and CDR2 (germline): SGHVS, FQNEAQ. CDR3 in amino acids: CASIRLEGDSYNEQFF. CDR3 nucleotides: TGTGCCAGCATACGACTAGAGGGTGACTCCTACAATGAGCAGTTCTTC.

This chain links TRBV5-1 with TRBJ2-2; D call uncertain. Trimming stripped 0 bases from V and 2 bases from J, with 5 bases between. Germline V gene data show CDR1 as SGHRS and CDR2 as YFSETQ. The CDR3 has 14 amino acids. The CDR3 loop reads CASSLAPNTGELFF. The DNA for the CDR3 is TGCGCCAGCAGCTTGGCCCCTAACACCGGGGAGCTGTTTTTT.

This clonotype was detected a few times. The chain is built from TRBV6-1 and TRBJ1-2, with no clear D. The V and J ends lost 5 bases and 1 base respectively, with 11 bases between them. The CDR3 extends over 14 amino acids. CDR1 is MNHNS, CDR2 SASEGT, per germline. In DNA, the CDR3 is TGTGCCAGCAGTATTACCGGGATTAACTATGGCTACACCTTC. Its protein product is CASSITGINYGYTF.

This clonotype was observed at least ten times. The gene calls are TRBV20-1 and TRBJ1-6; 9 bases map to TRBD1. V dropped 1 base and J dropped 8; count of bases not matched to a gene: 9. Germline V gene lookup returns CDR1 DFQATT and CDR2 SNEGSKA (reference sequence). The CDR3 extends over 16 amino acids. The CDR3 sequence is CSARANSGTGYSPLHF. The CDR3 nucleotides are TGCAGTGCTAGAGCCAATTCCGGGACAGGGTATTCACCCCTCCACTTT.

The J gene is TRBJ2-7, the V gene TRBV7-9; 8 bases match TRBD2. V was clipped by 1 base and J by 7 bases; unmatched bases: 9. Looked up from germline, CDR1 is SEHNR and CDR2 is FQNEAQ (reference sequence). The CDR3 is 15 residues long. CDR3 in amino acids: CASSLGRRGAGEQYF. As DNA, the CDR3 is TGTGCCAGCAGCTTAGGGCGGCGGGGGGCAGGAGAGCAGTACTTC.

Only a few counts were recorded for this clonotype. The chain carries TRBV4-2 and TRBJ2-2; D gene unclear. This CDR3 comprises 16 residues. CDR1 and CDR2 (germline): LGHNA, YNFKEQ. The germline V and J ends were trimmed by 1 base and 4 bases, with 13 bases remaining between them. CDR3 in DNA: TGTGCCAGCAGCCAAGTTTCCGATAGGTCCACCGGGGAGCTGTTTTTT. As protein: CASSQVSDRSTGELFF.

This clonotype showed up many times. The J gene is TRBJ1-3, the V gene TRBV12-3 or TRBV12-4; the D is unclear. The CDR3 spans 16 residues. Trimming shortened V by 0 bases and J by 0 bases, and 9 bases separated the two germline ends. CDR3 bases: TGTGCCAGCAGTTTAGCGAACCGGGGCTCTGGAAACACCATATATTTT. Protein sequence: CASSLANRGSGNTIYF.

The sample holds a few counts of this clonotype. The chain couples TRBV4-3 to TRBJ1-2; TRBD1 might be the D (5 bases). This CDR3 comprises 14 residues. V dropped 0 bases and J dropped 6 bases, with 11 bases sitting between them. Germline CDR1 and CDR2: LGHNA and YSLEER. The CDR3 sequence: CASSQELQGDGYTF. The CDR3 DNA follows: TGCGCCAGCAGCCAAGAGCTCCAGGGTGATGGCTACACCTTC.

This clonotype showed up just a few times. The chain joins TRBV5-1 to TRBJ2-3; 8 nucleotides line up with TRBD2. With 1 base clipped from V and 0 bases from J, the junction kept 16 bases outside the gene matches. The CDR3 length is 20 residues. Per the germline V gene, CDR1 is SGHRS and CDR2 is YFSETQ. CDR3 residues: CASSLFPGGPRDISTDTQYF. CDR3 DNA: TGCGCCAGCAGCTTGTTCCCGGGGGGGCCAAGGGATATAAGCACAGATACGCAGTATTTT. The variable domain in full, completed from reference TRBV5-1 and TRBJ2-3, reads KAGVTQTPRYLIKTRGQQVTLSCSPISGHRSVSWYQQTPGQGLQFLFEYFSETQRNKGNFPGRFSGRQFSNSRSEMNVSTLELGDSALYLCASSLFPGGPRDISTDTQYFGPGTRLTVL.

The chain is built from TRBV20-1 and TRBJ2-7; possibly TRBD2 for D (6 bases). Germline CDR1 and CDR2: DFQATT and SNEGSKA (reference sequence). CDR3 length: 16 residues. The germline V and J ends were trimmed by 1 base and 1 base, with 17 bases remaining between them. The CDR3 loop is CSARGRERPGSYEQYF. CDR3 bases: TGCAGTGCTAGAGGGAGGGAGCGGCCGGGGTCCTACGAGCAGTACTTC.

Many counts were recorded for this clonotype. The chain employs TRBV19 and TRBJ2-2; 9 positions agree with TRBD2. The CDR3 covers 15 residues. Germline-derived CDR1 and CDR2 are LNHDA and SQIVND (reference sequence). V was clipped by 4 bases and J by 5 bases; unmatched bases: 5. The CDR3 sequence is CASSSGLATTGELFF. The CDR3, as DNA: TGTGCCAGTAGTAGTGGACTAGCGACAACCGGGGAGCTGTTTTTT.

This clonotype was seen a few times. The chain joins TRBV7-2 to TRBJ1-2; 7 bases match TRBD1. From germline, CDR1 is SGHTA and CDR2 FQGNSA. The J segment lost 4 bases and the V segment lost 4 bases, leaving 6 bases of the junction unmatched. This CDR3 has 14 amino acids. CDR3 residues: CASSYPGGGYGYTF. The CDR3 DNA is TGTGCCAGCAGCTACCCAGGGGGAGGCTATGGCTACACCTTC.

There are many counts of this clonotype. CDR3 nucleotide sequence: TGTGCCAGCAGTCTTATAGCGGGGGGGCGAAACACCGGGGAGCTGTTTTTT. Translated: CASSLIAGGRNTGELFF. V is TRBV12-3 or TRBV12-4 and J is TRBJ2-2; TRBD2 agrees at 11 bases. V gave up 5 bases and J gave up 2 bases; unmatched junction bases: 7. The CDR3 totals 17 residues.

The sample holds one count of this clonotype. Here the CDR3 reads CASSHLNEQFF. Here the CDR3 DNA reads TGTGCCAGCAGCCACCTCAATGAGCAGTTCTTC. The rearrangement uses TRBV3-1 and TRBJ2-1; D gene uncertain. The length of the CDR3 is 11 residues. Germline CDR1 and CDR2: LGHDT and YNNKEL (reference sequence). Trimming removed 3 bases at V and 6 bases at J, with 3 bases between.

The rearrangement uses TRBV20-1 and TRBJ2-5; D call uncertain. Trimming cost V 3 bases and J 0 bases, with 14 bases left between them. This CDR3 is 15 amino acids long. The germline CDR1 and CDR2 sequences are DFQATT and SNEGSKA (reference sequence). CDR3 in DNA: TGCAGTGCTAGCGCAACACAGCTAAACCAAGAGACCCAGTACTTC. Amino acids: CSASATQLNQETQYF.

The chain uses TRBV2 and TRBJ2-2; D tentatively fits TRBD1 or TRBD2 (5 bases each). Per the germline V gene, CDR1 is SNHLY and CDR2 is FYNNEI. Trimming removed 6 bases at V and 5 bases at J, with 16 bases between. The CDR3 runs to 15 residues. CDR3 DNA sequence: TGTGCCAGCAGGGGGGTTGGTTCGGGGACCGGGGAGCTGTTTTTT. Translation gives CASRGVGSGTGELFF. Full variable domain (rest looked up from reference TRBV2 and TRBJ2-2): EPEVTQTPSHQVTQMGQEVILRCVPISNHLYFYWYRQILGQKVEFLVSFYNNEISEKSEIFDDQFSVERPDGSNFTLKIRSTKLEDSAMYFCASRGVGSGTGELFFGEGSRLTVL.

This sequence joins TRBV11-3 and TRBJ2-5; 14 bases are shared with TRBD2. Trimming removed 5 bases from V and 1 base from J; junction bases left unmatched: 0. The CDR3 spans 15 residues. CDR1 SGHNT and CDR2 YENEEA come from the germline V gene. Here the CDR3 DNA reads TGTGCCAGCAGCGGGACTAGCGGGAGCCAAGAGACCCAGTACTTC. Residues: CASSGTSGSQETQYF.

The table lists this clonotype with a few counts. The junction does not match germline at one end; this may be a read error. In DNA form, the CDR3 reads TGTGCCGTCAGGGAGGCTGCGGGAGGCGATACGCAGTATTTT. Translating gives CAVREAAGGDTQYF. J is TRBJ2-3 and V is TRBV10-3; 8 bases are shared with TRBD2. CDR3 length equals 14 residues. The germline V gene encodes CDR1 ENHRY and CDR2 SYGVKD.

The sample holds a few counts of this clonotype. The chain joins TRBV3-1 to TRBJ2-5, with TRBD2 identical over 7 bases. The CDR3 has 15 residues. Germline V gene lookup returns CDR1 LGHDT and CDR2 YNNKEL (reference sequence). Trimming took 1 base from V and 5 from J; bases not matched to a gene: 7. CDR3 sequence (DNA): TGTGCCAGCAGCCAAGTATCGGGAGGAGCGGAGACCCAGTACTTC. It translates to CASSQVSGGAETQYF.

The rearrangement joins TRBV4-3 to TRBJ2-2, with 7 positions matching TRBD2. Germline CDR1 and CDR2: LGHNA and YSLEER. The ends lost 0 bases at V and 5 bases at J; junction bases unmatched: 6. This CDR3 is built from 16 residues. CDR3 in amino acids: CASSQDLAGATGELFF. As DNA, the CDR3 is TGCGCCAGCAGCCAAGATTTGGCGGGAGCGACCGGGGAGCTGTTTTTT.

The gene calls are TRBV20-1 and TRBJ2-7; 7 bases are shared with TRBD2. Germline lookup yields CDR1 DFQATT and CDR2 SNEGSKA (reference sequence). V was clipped by 5 bases and J by 0 bases; unmatched bases: 10. The CDR3 runs to 15 residues. CDR3: CSARKASGLSYEQYF. CDR3 DNA: TGCAGTGCTCGCAAAGCTAGCGGCCTCTCCTACGAGCAGTACTTC.

This clonotype was counted between two and nine times. The rearrangement joins TRBV5-6 to TRBJ1-4, with TRBD1 matching over 10 bases. J lost 5 bases, V lost 4 bases, and 8 bases had no gene match. Germline V gene sequence: CDR1 SGHDT, CDR2 YYEEEE. The CDR3 is 16 amino acids. CDR3: CASSQRPGQGNEKLFF. In DNA form, the CDR3 reads TGTGCCAGCAGCCAAAGACCGGGACAGGGGAATGAAAAACTGTTTTTT.

This clonotype was detected many times. V is TRBV11-2 and J is TRBJ1-5; weak D call: TRBD1 (5 bases). This CDR3 has 14 amino acids. Trimming took 1 base from V and 4 from J, leaving 8 bases between them. Germline V lookup: CDR1 SGHAT, CDR2 FQNNGV. CDR3 bases: TGTGCCAGCAGCTTAGTACGGGGGAATCAGCCCCAGCATTTT. Translation: CASSLVRGNQPQHF.

The chain uses TRBV12-3 or TRBV12-4 and TRBJ2-7; D is uncertain. V lost 6 bases and J lost 5, with 8 bases in between. The CDR3 length is 11 residues. CDR3 in amino acids: CASSLYHEQYF. DNA for the CDR3: TGTGCCAGCAGCCTATACCACGAGCAGTACTTC.